The 28 T cell receptor beta chains presented below share a single source sample, sequenced in a study of pediatric ulcerative colitis (dated by TCRdb to between 2019 and 2020). One to two pinch biopsies were taken from the rectum for research during colonoscopy. Library generation was performed with the immunoSEQ multiplex PCR assay. Drawn from immuneACCESS, this table holds only the in-frame rearrangements with V and J called that TCRdb kept. Clones are partly lost; checked studies trace under half to an unresolved V gene and leave the rest unexplained. Recorded for this sample are tens of thousands of clones; around 75% of them occurred a single time. Around 9.1% of the sample rests with the top ten. The sequenced sample consisted of gut tissue. The receptors shown here come from a boy aged 10-17 years with severe ulcerative colitis.

The gene calls are TRBV2 and TRBJ2-1, with TRBD1 matching 9 bases. Germline CDR1 reads SNHLY; CDR2 reads FYNNEI. The V and J ends lost 2 bases and 8 bases, in that order; junction bases with no gene match: 4. The CDR3 sequence is 14 residues long. The CDR3 here is CASSERTGADEQFF. CDR3 in DNA: TGTGCCAGCAGTGAAAGGACAGGGGCGGATGAGCAGTTCTTC.

There are a few counts of this clone. The rearrangement links TRBV6-6 to TRBJ2-1; D is perhaps TRBD1 (6 bases). CDR1 is MNHNY and CDR2 is SVGAGI in the germline V gene (reference sequence). Deletions cut 5 bases from V and 5 bases from J, with 13 bases between. The CDR3 consists of 14 residues. The CDR3 sequence is CASSTRTVNNEQFF. Written as DNA, the CDR3 is TGTGCCAGCAGTACCCGGACAGTAAACAATGAGCAGTTCTTC.

J is TRBJ2-2 and V is TRBV7-6, with D tentatively TRBD1 or TRBD2 (6 bases each). The CDR3 contains 15 residues. Trimming took off 4 bases at V and 2 bases at J, with 11 bases between the two ends. Germline V gives CDR1 SGHVS, CDR2 FNYEAQ. CDR3: CASSSWGANTGELFF. CDR3 coding DNA: TGTGCCAGCAGCTCATGGGGGGCCAACACCGGGGAGCTGTTTTTT.

As regards this clone: The CDR3 does not close with the conserved phenylalanine or tryptophan, likely indicating a read error. This chain joins TRBV30 and TRBJ1-6, with D unresolved. The CDR3 length is 15 residues. Germline CDR1 reads GTSNPN; CDR2 reads SVGIG (reference sequence). The V gene lost 5 bases and the J gene lost 7 bases, with 18 bases spanning the gap. CDR3 sequence (DNA): TGTGCCTGGTTTATGAAGTGGTTTGAGAATTCACCCCTCCACCTT. The encoded protein is CAWFMKWFENSPLHL.

The chain couples TRBV5-1 to TRBJ2-2, with 8 bases that match TRBD2. The germline V gene has CDR1 SGHRS and CDR2 YFSETQ. With 6 bases clipped from V and 6 bases from J, the junction kept 10 bases outside the gene matches. CDR3 length: 15 amino acids. CDR3 nucleotide sequence: TGCGCCAGCACCCAGATAGCGGGGATGGCCGGGGAGCTGTTTTTT. Translation gives CASTQIAGMAGELFF. Full variable domain (missing parts from reference TRBV5-1 and TRBJ2-2): KAGVTQTPRYLIKTRGQQVTLSCSPISGHRSVSWYQQTPGQGLQFLFEYFSETQRNKGNFPGRFSGRQFSNSRSEMNVSTLELGDSALYLCASTQIAGMAGELFFGEGSRLTVL.

The J gene is TRBJ2-7, the V gene TRBV18; 10 positions agree with TRBD1. J gave up 1 base and V 3 bases, and 3 bases lay outside the gene matches. The CDR3 runs 15 residues. Germline loops: CDR1 KGHSH, CDR2 LQKENI. CDR3 in amino acids: CASSPGQGISYEQYF. The CDR3 coding sequence is TGTGCCAGCTCACCGGGACAGGGGATTTCCTACGAGCAGTACTTC. The whole variable domain, filled in from reference TRBV18 and TRBJ2-7, reads NAGVMQNPRHLVRRRGQEARLRCSPMKGHSHVYWYRQLPEEGLKFMVYLQKENIIDESGMPKERFSAEFPKEGPSILRIQQVVRGDSAAYFCASSPGQGISYEQYFGPGTRLTVT.

Here the CDR3 DNA reads TGTGCCAGCAGCCAGCGGGGGGGCCATGGCGATACGCAGTATTTT. Protein sequence: CASSQRGGHGDTQYF. The rearrangement joins TRBV7-9 to TRBJ2-3; the match to TRBD2 covers 10 bases. Germline values: CDR1 SEHNR, CDR2 FQNEAQ (reference sequence). J was trimmed by 6 bases and V by 5 bases; bases with no gene match: 8. This CDR3 spans 15 amino acids.

The J gene is TRBJ2-7, the V gene TRBV28, with 7 bases fitting TRBD1. The CDR3 is 15 residues long. V gave up 7 bases and J gave up 0 bases; unmatched junction bases: 9. In germline, CDR1 is MDHEN, CDR2 SYDVKM. The CDR3 sequence: CASTPTGLSSYEQYF. CDR3 DNA: TGTGCCAGCACCCCGACAGGGTTGAGCTCCTACGAGCAGTACTTC.

This clone has just one count. The chain employs TRBV5-4 and TRBJ2-7; no clear D. The V gene lost 0 bases and the J gene lost 3 bases, with 7 bases spanning the gap. CDR1 is SGHNT, CDR2 YYREEE, per germline (reference sequence). This CDR3 is 13 amino acids long. In nucleotides, the CDR3 is TGTGCCAGCAGCTTGGTTCCAAACTACGAGCAGTACTTC. Its protein product is CASSLVPNYEQYF.

This chain uses TRBV10-2 with TRBJ2-7; D call uncertain. In germline, CDR1 is WSHSY, CDR2 SAAADI. The CDR3 extends over 15 amino acids. Trimming took 4 bases from V and 3 from J, leaving 16 bases between them. The CDR3 spells CASSVLPGMGYEQYF. The DNA for the CDR3 is TGCGCCAGCAGTGTATTACCCGGTATGGGCTACGAGCAGTACTTC.

The gene calls are TRBV6-1 and TRBJ1-5; no clear D gene. The V end was cut by 11 bases, the J end by 5 bases, with 16 bases between. The CDR3 loop spans 13 amino acids. CDR1 and CDR2 from the germline V gene are MNHNS and SASEGT. The CDR3 here is CASRSPPHQPQHF. For the CDR3, the DNA is TGTGCCTCCAGGTCACCCCCCCATCAGCCCCAGCATTTT.

This clone occurred a few times. The chain joins TRBV6-6 to TRBJ2-7, with 9 bases matching TRBD1. The V gene end was trimmed by 3 bases and the J gene end by 5 bases; junction bases not matched to a gene: 5. Per germline, CDR1 MNHNY and CDR2 SVGAGI (reference sequence). This CDR3 comprises 14 residues. CDR3 in DNA: TGTGCCAGCAGTTATCGACAGGGGGTCGACGAGCAGTACTTC. Translated: CASSYRQGVDEQYF.

The CDR3 sequence is CASSFRDIKTQYF. In nucleotides, the CDR3 is TGTGCCAGCAGTTTTAGGGACATAAAGACCCAGTACTTC. This chain links TRBV28 with TRBJ2-5, with D tentatively TRBD1 (6 bases). The germline CDR1 and CDR2 sequences are MDHEN and SYDVKM. V shed 3 bases and J shed 6 bases, with 11 bases lying between them. This CDR3 is built from 13 residues.

The rearrangement uses TRBV5-4 and TRBJ2-6; D uncertain. This CDR3 spans 17 amino acids. The V end was cut by 2 bases, the J end by 0 bases, with 12 bases between. CDR1 and CDR2 (germline): SGHNT, YYREEE (reference sequence). This CDR3 is CASSFPGPHSGANVLTF. CDR3 DNA sequence: TGTGCCAGCAGCTTCCCCGGGCCCCACTCTGGGGCCAACGTCCTGACTTTC.

V gene TRBV6-1 combines with J gene TRBJ2-5; maybe TRBD2 (6 bases). The CDR3 length is 15 residues. Deletions cut 4 bases from V and 5 bases from J, with 17 bases between. Germline V gene lookup returns CDR1 MNHNS and CDR2 SASEGT. The CDR3 DNA reads TGTGCCAGCAGTGGGACTGGCGGGGTGGGGGAGACCCAGTACTTC. This sequence encodes CASSGTGGVGETQYF.

V is TRBV28 and J is TRBJ1-2; 8 bases are a match to TRBD1. CDR1 is MDHEN and CDR2 is SYDVKM in the germline V gene. The CDR3 runs to 15 residues. V was pared by 5 bases and J by 4 bases, with 9 bases of the junction left unmatched. CDR3 sequence (DNA): TGTGCCAGCAGTAATCCAGGGGGCGTTACCTATGGCTACACCTTC. The encoded protein is CASSNPGGVTYGYTF.

The chain employs TRBV5-4 and TRBJ2-5; 7 bases match TRBD1. The ends lost 4 bases at V and 3 bases at J; junction bases unmatched: 6. The CDR3 contains 14 residues. CDR1 and CDR2 (germline): SGHNT, YYREEE (reference sequence). CDR3 loop: CASSETGTEETQYF. CDR3 coding DNA: TGTGCCAGCAGCGAAACCGGGACAGAAGAGACCCAGTACTTC.

The chain recombines TRBV28 with TRBJ1-2; tentatively, D is TRBD1 (5 bases). The CDR3 runs 13 residues. V was shortened by 7 bases and J by 8 bases, with 17 bases between the two germline ends. CDR1 is MDHEN, CDR2 SYDVKM, per germline. The CDR3 region is CASIQIGVLGYTF. CDR3 sequence (DNA): TGTGCCAGCATCCAGATAGGGGTCCTAGGCTACACCTTC.

This clone was seen only a few times. V usage is TRBV28 and J usage is TRBJ1-1; 7 nucleotides line up with TRBD1. This CDR3 is built from 14 residues. V lost 6 bases to trimming and J lost 3 bases; unmatched junction nucleotides: 7. Germline-derived CDR1 and CDR2 are MDHEN and SYDVKM. The CDR3 loop reads CASRSPGGYTEAFF. DNA of the CDR3: TGTGCCAGCAGGTCCCCAGGGGGTTACACTGAAGCTTTCTTT.

This chain links TRBV9 with TRBJ1-1, with D hard to call. The CDR3 is 14 amino acids. Germline CDR1 SGDLS, CDR2 YYNGEE. Trimming shortened V by 0 bases and J by 5 bases, and 11 bases separated the two germline ends. CDR3 in DNA: TGTGCCAGCAGCGTAGGTCCAGCGAATACTGAAGCTTTCTTT. As protein: CASSVGPANTEAFF.

Remarks on this clone: The conserved phenylalanine or tryptophan normally closing the CDR3 is absent here, so this likely arose from a read error. The V and J genes are TRBV15 and TRBJ1-6; D unclear. Germline assignment: CDR1 LNHNV and CDR2 YYDKDF (reference sequence). The CDR3 is 13 residues long. The ends were cut back, 5 bases at V and 6 bases at J, with 8 bases in the middle. CDR3 DNA sequence: TGTGCCACCAGCCCGGACCCTAATTCACCCCTCCACCTT. Encoded protein: CATSPDPNSPLHL.

J is TRBJ2-7 and V is TRBV7-8, with a weak D call TRBD2 (6 bases). The CDR3 is 14 amino acids. From germline, CDR1 is SGHVS and CDR2 FQNEAQ. V dropped 3 bases and J dropped 1 base, with 10 bases sitting between them. This chain's CDR3 is CASSLGRGSYEQYF. The CDR3 DNA is TGTGCCAGCAGCTTGGGACGGGGGTCCTACGAGCAGTACTTC.

This chain links TRBV6-5 with TRBJ1-5; D remains unclear. There are 13 residues in the CDR3. Per the germline V gene, CDR1 is MNHEY and CDR2 is SVGAGI. The germline V and J ends were trimmed by 8 bases and 3 bases, with 11 bases remaining between them. The CDR3 DNA is TGTGCCAGCCGAACGACCACCAATCAGCCCCAGCATTTT. It yields the protein CASRTTTNQPQHF.

The chain uses TRBV27 and TRBJ2-7; tentatively, D is TRBD1 (6 bases). This CDR3 spans 13 amino acids. Germline CDR1 and CDR2: MNHEY and SMNVEV (reference sequence). Trimming removed 5 bases at V and 5 bases at J, with 13 bases between. For the CDR3, the DNA is TGTGCCAGCAGTCTTACAGGGATCCACGAGCAGTACTTC. As protein: CASSLTGIHEQYF.

The chain has TRBV28 and TRBJ2-3, with TRBD2 identical over 7 bases. The V gene's germline CDR1 is MDHEN and CDR2 SYDVKM. The CDR3 consists of 8 residues. The CDR3 nucleotides are TGTGAAGCGGGGAAACAGTATTTT. This codes for CEAGKQYF.

This chain joins TRBV1 and TRBJ2-5; the D call of TRBD2 is as the table states it, not checked on the DNA. TRBV1 is tagged as a pseudogene. CDR3 length equals 15 residues. CDR3 sequence (DNA): TGCACCAGCAGCCAAGGAGGCGGTAAACAAAAGACCCAGTACTTC. This encodes CTSSQGGGKQKTQYF.

The chain has TRBV6-5 and TRBJ1-2; D is perhaps TRBD1 (6 bases). The CDR3 runs 12 residues. V shed 8 bases and J shed 3 bases, with 10 bases lying between them. Germline CDR1 reads MNHEY; CDR2 reads SVGAGI. CDR3 DNA: TGTGCCAGCCGGGGGCAGGACTATGGCTACACCTTC. The encoded protein is CASRGQDYGYTF.

The V call is TRBV6-1, the J call TRBJ1-5, with 8 bases identical to TRBD1. V was clipped by 6 bases and J by 6 bases; unmatched bases: 4. Germline CDR1 is MNHNS and CDR2 is SASEGT. The length of the CDR3 is 13 residues. The CDR3 sequence: CASRQTGGQPQHF. CDR3 bases: TGTGCCAGCAGACAAACAGGGGGTCAGCCCCAGCATTTT.